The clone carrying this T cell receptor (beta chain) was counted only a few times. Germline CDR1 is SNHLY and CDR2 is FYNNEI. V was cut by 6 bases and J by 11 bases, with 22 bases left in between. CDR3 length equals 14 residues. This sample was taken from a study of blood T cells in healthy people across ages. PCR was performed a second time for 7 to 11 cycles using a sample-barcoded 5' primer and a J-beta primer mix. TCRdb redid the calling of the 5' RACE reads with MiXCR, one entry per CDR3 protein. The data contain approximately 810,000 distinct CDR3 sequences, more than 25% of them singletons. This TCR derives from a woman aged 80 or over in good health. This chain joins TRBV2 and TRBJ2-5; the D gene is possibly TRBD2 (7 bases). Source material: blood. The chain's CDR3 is CASRSGGGHNEQYF. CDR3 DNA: TGTGCCAGCAGGTCTGGCGGGGGCCACAATGAGCAGTACTTC. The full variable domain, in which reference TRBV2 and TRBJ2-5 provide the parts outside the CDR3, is EPEVTQTPSHQVTQMGQEVILRCVPISNHLYFYWYRQILGQKVEFLVSFYNNEISEKSEIFDDQFSVERPDGSNFTLKIRSTKLEDSAMYFCASRSGGGHNEQYFGPGTRLLVL.